The 22 T cell receptor beta chains presented below share a single source sample, sequenced in a study of blood T cell repertoires in COVID-19. Method: immunoSEQ multiplex PCR; TCRdb's copy keeps in-frame clones and lacks some. The sample holds over 80,000 clones; 79% are singletons and the top ten take roughly 18%. The sequenced material came from peripheral blood. The receptors shown here come from a woman older than 75 with active or convalescent COVID-19.

This clone was recorded only once. The V call is TRBV6-5, the J call TRBJ1-1; no clear D gene. Trimming cost V 6 bases and J 3 bases, with 8 bases left between them. The germline gives CDR1 MNHEY, CDR2 SVGAGI. The CDR3 consists of 12 residues. CDR3 amino acids: CASSALDTEAFF. The DNA of the CDR3 is TGTGCCAGCAGCGCCTTAGACACTGAAGCTTTCTTT.

CDR3 nucleotides: TGTGCCAGCCAACCGCCCGGTCGCGGGGGAAACGAGCAGTACTTC. It yields the protein CASQPPGRGGNEQYF. V gene TRBV6-6 combines with J gene TRBJ2-7, with 7 bases identical to TRBD2. Germline CDR1 is MNHNY and CDR2 is SVGAGI (reference sequence). The CDR3 sequence is 15 residues long. V lost 8 bases, J lost 5 bases, and 15 bases stayed unmatched.

This chain links TRBV19 with TRBJ2-2; unclear D gene. Germline V CDR1 and CDR2: LNHDA, SQIVND (reference sequence). The CDR3 runs 13 residues. V was pared by 3 bases and J by 5 bases, with 7 bases between. The CDR3 protein is CASSIAVTGELFF. The CDR3 DNA reads TGTGCCAGTAGTATCGCAGTTACCGGGGAGCTGTTTTTT.

In its sample, this clone was seen a few times. This rearrangement joins TRBV20-1 to TRBJ2-7; the D is unclear. With 0 bases removed from V and 5 bases from J, the gap between germline ends came to 5 bases. The CDR3 has 11 amino acids. The V gene's germline CDR1 is DFQATT and CDR2 SNEGSKA (reference sequence). CDR3 sequence: CSARDYNEQYF. The CDR3 bases are TGCAGTGCTAGAGATTATAACGAGCAGTACTTC.

Comments on this clone: The junction and the germline gene differ at one end; a read error may be behind it. J is TRBJ2-1 and V is TRBV2; TRBD1 agrees at 10 bases. CDR1 is SNHLY and CDR2 is FYNNEI in the germline V gene. The CDR3 covers 15 residues. The DNA for the CDR3 is TGTGCCAGCAGGGAAGGACAGGGGGGATACAATGAGCAGTTCTTC. Translated: CASREGQGGYNEQFF.

V usage is TRBV7-9 and J usage is TRBJ2-3, with D uncertain. This CDR3 contains 13 residues. V dropped 11 bases and J dropped 4 bases, with 16 bases sitting between them. The germline V gene encodes CDR1 SEHNR and CDR2 FQNEAQ (reference sequence). CDR3 nucleotides: TGTGCCTCCGGAGCCTCGGGTCCAGATACGCAGTATTTT. Translation: CASGASGPDTQYF.

This clone was counted between two and nine times. V is TRBV7-9 and J is TRBJ2-3; 11 bases are a match to TRBD1. This CDR3 region has 17 residues. CDR1 is SEHNR and CDR2 is FQNEAQ in the germline V gene (reference sequence). V shed 5 bases and J 6 bases; nucleotides not matched to a gene: 13. CDR3 amino acids: CASSPTARDRGADTQYF. DNA for the CDR3: TGTGCCAGCAGCCCGACCGCGAGGGACAGGGGGGCCGATACGCAGTATTTT.

This chain joins TRBV9 and TRBJ2-1; TRBD2 aligns across 9 bases. CDR1 and CDR2 from the germline V gene are SGDLS and YYNGEE. The ends lost 0 bases at V and 7 bases at J; junction bases unmatched: 5. The CDR3 sequence is 15 residues long. This CDR3 is CASSVVSGGGNEQFF. Here the CDR3 DNA reads TGTGCCAGCAGCGTAGTTAGCGGGGGTGGTAATGAGCAGTTCTTC.

This clone was seen a handful of times. V and J are TRBV6-5 and TRBJ2-3; D may be TRBD2 (6 bases). Germline V gene data show CDR1 as MNHEY and CDR2 as SVGAGI. Trimming took off 8 bases at V and 5 bases at J, with 11 bases between the two ends. This CDR3 region has 12 residues. The CDR3 sequence: CASETEGDTQYF. CDR3 in DNA: TGTGCCAGCGAAACGGAGGGAGATACGCAGTATTTT.

The V gene is TRBV7-9, the J gene TRBJ2-1; 7 nucleotides align to TRBD2. After removal of 5 bases from V and 1 base from J, the junction contained 11 bases not matched to a gene. CDR1 is SEHNR and CDR2 is FQNEAQ in the germline V gene (reference sequence). CDR3 size: 17 residues. The CDR3 region has the DNA TGTGCCAGCAGCGCTAGCGGCTCGGGTAAATCCTACAATGAGCAGTTCTTC. Its translation is CASSASGSGKSYNEQFF.

The chain uses TRBV5-1 and TRBJ2-5, with 7 bases matching TRBD1. The CDR3 spans 14 residues. J gave up 2 bases and V 4 bases, and 5 bases lay outside the gene matches. Germline V gene lookup returns CDR1 SGHRS and CDR2 YFSETQ. The CDR3 sequence: CASSTQGSQETQYF. The CDR3, as DNA: TGCGCCAGCAGCACACAGGGGTCACAAGAGACCCAGTACTTC.

This clone was detected once. The rearrangement uses TRBV5-4 and TRBJ2-5; maybe TRBD1 (5 bases). The CDR3 length is 11 residues. V was cut by 4 bases and J by 9 bases, with 10 bases left in between. Germline CDR1 reads SGHNT; CDR2 reads YYREEE (reference sequence). The CDR3 nucleotides read TGTGCCAGCAGCGCTGAAGGGGCCCAGTACTTC. Amino acid sequence: CASSAEGAQYF. The entire variable domain, with the rest obtained from reference TRBV5-4 and TRBJ2-5, is as follows: ETGVTQSPTHLIKTRGQQVTLRCSSQSGHNTVSWYQQALGQGPQFIFQYYREEENGRGNFPPRFSGLQFPNYSSELNVNALELDDSALYLCASSAEGAQYFGPGTRLLVL.

The genes are TRBV7-2 and TRBJ2-4, with TRBD2 identical over 8 bases. The CDR3 has 16 residues. V shed 0 bases, J shed 7 bases, and the junction held 8 bases outside the gene matches. The germline V gene has CDR1 SGHTA and CDR2 FQGNSA. CDR3 sequence: CASSLAGRARSNIQYF. In DNA, the CDR3 is TGTGCCAGCAGCTTAGCCGGGAGGGCGCGATCCAACATTCAGTACTTC.

This chain links TRBV4-1 with TRBJ1-5; the match to TRBD1 covers 7 bases. This CDR3 comprises 15 residues. CDR1 and CDR2 (germline): MGHRA, YSYEKL. J gave up 3 bases and V 3 bases, and 5 bases lay outside the gene matches. The CDR3 DNA reads as TGCGCCAGCAGCCATTGGGACAGCGACAATCAGCCCCAGCATTTT. This translates into CASSHWDSDNQPQHF.

The chain has TRBV13 and TRBJ1-1; 10 positions match TRBD1. Germline loops: CDR1 PRHDT, CDR2 FYEKMQ (reference sequence). V trimming: 2 bases; J trimming: 6 bases; junction bases outside the gene matches: 12. This CDR3 has 17 residues. CDR3 loop: CASSLSIGDRGFAEAFF. The CDR3 nucleotides are TGTGCCAGCAGCTTAAGTATTGGGGACAGGGGTTTTGCTGAAGCTTTCTTT.

A remark on this clone: The sample contains more than one DNA sequence encoding this CDR3. V is TRBV15 and J is TRBJ2-5; D remains ambiguous. CDR1 is LNHNV, CDR2 YYDKDF, per germline (reference sequence). CDR3 length equals 12 residues. With 1 base removed from V and 5 bases from J, the gap between germline ends came to 5 bases. The chain's CDR3 is CATSRVEETQYF. The CDR3 DNA is TGTGCCACCAGCAGAGTCGAGGAGACCCAGTACTTC.

The rearrangement uses TRBV24-1 and TRBJ2-3; weak D call: TRBD2 (5 bases). The CDR3 sequence is 15 residues long. V was shortened by 4 bases and J by 3 bases, with 13 bases between the two germline ends. Germline V gene data show CDR1 as KGHDR and CDR2 as SFDVKD. The CDR3 region has the DNA TGTGCCACCAGTGACTTTGGACCGGGGACAGATACGCAGTATTTT. Amino acids: CATSDFGPGTDTQYF.

This clone turned up a few times. The sample holds other DNA sequences that translate to the same CDR3. V gene TRBV29-1 combines with J gene TRBJ2-3; TRBD1 is a possible D gene (7 bases). Looked up from germline, CDR1 is SQVTM and CDR2 is ANQGSEA. This CDR3 comprises 12 residues. V lost 4 bases and J lost 5, with 10 bases in between. The CDR3 DNA is TGCAGCGTTGGGCAGGGGGGAGATACGCAGTATTTT. Translating it yields CSVGQGGDTQYF.

The chain is built from TRBV2 and TRBJ1-5; 9 bases are a match to TRBD1. The CDR3 consists of 15 residues. V lost 6 bases, J lost 5 bases, and 8 bases stayed unmatched. The germline CDR1 and CDR2 sequences are SNHLY and FYNNEI. CDR3 bases: TGTGCCAGCAGGTCCACAGGGGGCGAGGATCAGCCCCAGCATTTT. It codes for CASRSTGGEDQPQHF.

The genes are TRBV28 and TRBJ1-5; 7 positions agree with TRBD1. Germline V lookup: CDR1 MDHEN, CDR2 SYDVKM. The CDR3 is 14 residues long. The junction had 7 bases not matched to a gene; V was cut back by 7 bases and J by 4 bases. The CDR3 here is CASIISGGNQPQHF. The CDR3, as DNA: TGTGCCAGCATTATCTCAGGGGGAAATCAGCCCCAGCATTTT.

This clone has just a few counts. The rearrangement joins TRBV24-1 to TRBJ1-5, with D tentatively TRBD1 (6 bases). V lost 7 bases, J lost 5 bases, and 14 bases lay in between. This CDR3 contains 14 residues. The germline V gene encodes CDR1 KGHDR and CDR2 SFDVKD. The CDR3 coding sequence is TGTGCCACCAGCCCGGGGGGCTACGATCAGCCCCAGCATTTT. It is translated as CATSPGGYDQPQHF.

J is TRBJ2-1 and V is TRBV18; tentative D call: TRBD2 (7 bases). V was clipped by 6 bases and J by 6 bases, with 18 bases between them. Germline V gene lookup returns CDR1 KGHSH and CDR2 LQKENI. The CDR3 has 15 residues. The CDR3 spells CASSTTGGGINEQFF. Here the CDR3 DNA reads TGTGCCAGCTCGACCACGGGGGGCGGCATCAATGAGCAGTTCTTC. The entire variable domain, with the rest obtained from reference TRBV18 and TRBJ2-1, is as follows: NAGVMQNPRHLVRRRGQEARLRCSPMKGHSHVYWYRQLPEEGLKFMVYLQKENIIDESGMPKERFSAEFPKEGPSILRIQQVVRGDSAAYFCASSTTGGGINEQFFGPGTRLTVL.